The 2 T cell receptor beta chains below all came from one sample that was sequenced in a study of cytomegalovirus exposure and HLA in healthy donors. Researchers ran the PCR with 60 Vbeta and 13 Jbeta primers. TCRdb's table, derived via immunoSEQ multiplex PCR, lists solely in-frame clones and lacks some. The repertoire holds about 150,000 clones, with 65% to 80% as singletons. The sample comprised PBMCs. The origin of the receptors is a middle-aged woman in good health and CMV-seronegative.

The chain carries TRBV6-1 and TRBJ1-3; D ambiguous. Trimming stripped 6 bases from V and 0 bases from J, with 12 bases between. The CDR3 runs to 15 residues. From germline, CDR1 is MNHNS and CDR2 SASEGT. The CDR3 is CASRLSISSGNTIYF. CDR3 nucleotide sequence: TGTGCCAGCAGGTTAAGCATTAGCTCTGGAAACACCATATATTTT.

The rearrangement joins TRBV10-3 to TRBJ1-1; weak D call: TRBD1 (6 bases). CDR1 ENHRY and CDR2 SYGVKD come from the germline V gene. The V end lost 5 bases, the J end lost 1 base, and 14 bases lay between the germline ends. The CDR3 has 15 residues. The DNA of the CDR3 is TGTGCCATCAGTCCGGACAGAGGCCCGAACACTGAAGCTTTCTTT. It codes for CAISPDRGPNTEAFF.